This passage covers 29 T cell receptor beta chains from one sample sequenced in a study of T cells in localized non-small cell lung cancer. Here immunoSEQ multiplex PCR was the method, and the copy in TCRdb shows in-frame clones only, minus some. Of 3,000 or so clones listed, roughly 25% were seen once; the top ten hold roughly 16%. The sample here was lung tumor tissue, taken before any cancer treatment. These receptors came from a male donor aged 60 or over with stage I lung adenocarcinoma.

As regards this clone: A junction end diverges from the germline sequence, so it may reflect a read error. V usage is TRBV11-3 and J usage is TRBJ1-3; maybe TRBD1 (5 bases). The germline V gene has CDR1 SGHNT and CDR2 YENEEA. This CDR3 contains 16 residues. The chain's CDR3 is CASSLERGRTGNTIYF. CDR3 DNA: TGTGCCAGCAGTTTAGAGCGGGGCAGGACTGGAAACACCATATATTTT.

This rearrangement joins TRBV19 to TRBJ2-7, with D uncertain. V lost 6 bases and J 0 bases, leaving 9 bases between the germline ends. Germline V gives CDR1 LNHDA, CDR2 SQIVND (reference sequence). CDR3 length: 13 residues. The DNA of the CDR3 is TGTGCCAGTAGGGGCGAACCCTCCTACGAGCAGTACTTC. It yields the protein CASRGEPSYEQYF.

In this sample, this clone turned up a few times. The genes are TRBV19 and TRBJ1-5; 8 bases align to TRBD1. The CDR3 has 16 amino acids. Germline loops: CDR1 LNHDA, CDR2 SQIVND (reference sequence). Trimming took 7 bases from V and 4 from J; bases not matched to a gene: 12. The CDR3, as DNA: TGTGCCAGTAATAGGGGACAGGCGATATCAAATCAGCCCCAGCATTTT. It yields the protein CASNRGQAISNQPQHF.

The chain uses TRBV6-8 and TRBJ1-1; no reliable D call. This CDR3 has 16 residues. The V gene lost 6 bases and the J gene lost 0 bases, with 17 bases spanning the gap. Per the germline V gene, CDR1 is MNHGY and CDR2 is SAAAGT. The CDR3 DNA reads TGTGCCAGCAGGACCACCCAGGCCAGCCTGAACACTGAAGCTTTCTTT. Protein: CASRTTQASLNTEAFF.

This clone has only one observation. This chain connects TRBV28 to TRBJ1-3; 7 nucleotides agree with TRBD1. Unmatched junction bases numbered 5, after V lost 6 bases and J lost 0 bases. The CDR3 extends over 15 amino acids. Germline CDR1 MDHEN, CDR2 SYDVKM. Here the CDR3 reads CASSLGTASGNTIYF. CDR3 nucleotide sequence: TGTGCCAGCAGCTTAGGGACAGCCTCTGGAAACACCATATATTTT.

The chain combines TRBV4-1 with TRBJ1-2; no definite D call. This CDR3 is built from 13 residues. Per the germline V gene, CDR1 is MGHRA and CDR2 is YSYEKL. V was shortened by 0 bases and J by 5 bases, with 7 bases between the two germline ends. The DNA of the CDR3 is TGCGCCAGCAGCCAAGAGCCGACATATGGCTACACCTTC. It codes for CASSQEPTYGYTF.

The rearrangement joins TRBV18 to TRBJ2-3; D may be TRBD1 or TRBD2 (6 bases each). CDR3 length: 18 amino acids. The V and J ends lost 1 base and 4 bases respectively, with 21 bases between them. Germline loops: CDR1 KGHSH, CDR2 LQKENI. This CDR3 reads CASSPLPAGTKNADTQYF. The CDR3 DNA reads as TGTGCCAGCTCACCACTCCCTGCGGGGACAAAGAATGCAGATACGCAGTATTTT.

The chain recombines TRBV5-1 with TRBJ2-7; 9 bases map to TRBD2. Germline V CDR1 and CDR2: SGHRS, YFSETQ. V was pared by 3 bases and J by 2 bases, with 6 bases of the junction left unmatched. There are 15 residues in the CDR3. Here the CDR3 reads CASSSLAGVTYEQYF. The CDR3 bases are TGCGCCAGCAGCTCGTTAGCGGGGGTGACCTACGAGCAGTACTTC.

Judged by abundance, this clone is medium-sized. The J gene is TRBJ1-5, the V gene TRBV11-3; no clear D gene. Trimming shortened V by 1 base and J by 2 bases, and 9 bases separated the two germline ends. This CDR3 comprises 15 residues. The germline CDR1 and CDR2 sequences are SGHNT and YENEEA. The CDR3 loop is CASSLGHFGNQPQHF. The DNA for the CDR3 is TGTGCCAGCAGCTTAGGACATTTCGGCAATCAGCCCCAGCATTTT.

This chain links TRBV6-8 with TRBJ2-2; tentative D call: TRBD1 (5 bases). CDR3 length equals 14 residues. Germline V gene data show CDR1 as MNHGY and CDR2 as SAAAGT. Trimming took 2 bases from V and 5 from J, leaving 9 bases between them. In DNA, the CDR3 is TGTGCCAGCAGTTACGCTAGGGGAACCGGGGAGCTGTTTTTT. Its translation: CASSYARGTGELFF.

The V call is TRBV11-3, the J call TRBJ2-7, with 8 bases matching TRBD1. Trimming removed 5 bases from V and 6 bases from J; junction bases left unmatched: 15. The CDR3 is made up of 16 amino acids. CDR1 is SGHNT and CDR2 is YENEEA in the germline V gene. CDR3 protein: CASSANYGTGGPEQYF. As DNA, the CDR3 is TGTGCCAGCAGCGCCAATTACGGGACAGGCGGTCCCGAGCAGTACTTC.

This clone occurred a few times. The chain recombines TRBV11-3 with TRBJ2-5, with TRBD2 matching over 10 bases. The CDR3 covers 15 residues. From germline, CDR1 is SGHNT and CDR2 YENEEA. Losses at the gene ends were 3 bases for V and 3 bases for J; bases not matched to a gene: 4. The CDR3 here is CASSLLAGAEETQYF. For the CDR3, the DNA is TGTGCCAGCAGCTTGCTAGCGGGGGCCGAAGAGACCCAGTACTTC.

This clone is termed medium-sized. V and J are TRBV11-3 and TRBJ1-5, with D unresolved. Germline CDR1 and CDR2: SGHNT and YENEEA. CDR3 length: 14 residues. Trimming left V 1 base short and J 7 bases short, with 11 bases between. Here the CDR3 reads CASSLGPMAQPQHF. The DNA for the CDR3 is TGTGCCAGCAGCTTAGGCCCTATGGCGCAGCCCCAGCATTTT.

Only a few counts were recorded for this clone. The junction departs from the called germline gene at one end, perhaps through a read error. The rearrangement links TRBV9 to TRBJ2-5, with D perhaps assigned TRBD1 or TRBD2 (5 bases each). This CDR3 contains 12 residues. The V gene's germline CDR1 is SGDLS and CDR2 YYNGEE. CDR3 amino acids: CASSEGTIGKDF. The CDR3 region has the DNA TGTGCCAGCAGTGAGGGGACCATTGGCAAGGACTTC.

The chain links TRBV29-1 to TRBJ2-1; 8 bases fit TRBD2. J lost 3 bases, V lost 3 bases, and 10 bases had no gene match. Germline CDR1 and CDR2: SQVTM and ANQGSEA. This CDR3 spans 16 amino acids. The CDR3 nucleotides are TGCAGCGTTGAGGCACCGGACCGGGGGGGCTACAATGAGCAGTTCTTC. It specifies CSVEAPDRGGYNEQFF.

This chain links TRBV11-3 with TRBJ1-3; possible D gene TRBD1, 5 bases. Trimming left V 3 bases short and J 1 base short, with 16 bases between. CDR1 is SGHNT and CDR2 is YENEEA in the germline V gene. The CDR3 is made up of 17 amino acids. The CDR3 bases are TGTGCCAGCAGCTTGGGGGGTCCGGGACGGTCTGGAAACACCATATATTTT. Amino acid sequence: CASSLGGPGRSGNTIYF.

The V gene is TRBV9, the J gene TRBJ2-5, with 13 nucleotides matching TRBD2. The V gene's germline CDR1 is SGDLS and CDR2 YYNGEE. V shed 4 bases and J 7 bases; nucleotides not matched to a gene: 10. The CDR3 length is 16 residues. This chain's CDR3 is CASSSRLAGGGTTQYF. CDR3 nucleotide sequence: TGTGCCAGCAGCTCAAGACTAGCGGGAGGAGGTACGACCCAGTACTTC.

This chain links TRBV19 with TRBJ2-7; 7 nucleotides align to TRBD1. The germline CDR1 and CDR2 sequences are LNHDA and SQIVND (reference sequence). V was pared by 6 bases and J by 0 bases, with 5 bases of the junction left unmatched. This CDR3 has 14 residues. CDR3 in amino acids: CASRPGQNSYEQYF. The CDR3 DNA reads TGTGCCAGTAGACCGGGACAGAACTCCTACGAGCAGTACTTC.

In its sample, this clone was seen a few times. CDR3 coding DNA: TGTGCCAGCTGGGGGGACTACAATGAGCAGTTCTTC. It yields the protein CASWGDYNEQFF. V gene TRBV6-8 combines with J gene TRBJ2-1; D perhaps matches TRBD2 (6 bases). CDR3 length: 12 amino acids. In germline, CDR1 is MNHGY, CDR2 SAAAGT. V shed 8 bases and J shed 3 bases, with 8 bases lying between them.

A few counts support this clone. The V call is TRBV6-4, the J call TRBJ1-1; the D gene is possibly TRBD1 (6 bases). There are 11 residues in the CDR3. Looked up from germline, CDR1 is MRHNA and CDR2 is SNTAGT. V shed 6 bases and J shed 7 bases, with 9 bases lying between them. The CDR3 here is CASRGALEAFF. CDR3 nucleotides: TGTGCCAGCAGGGGGGCCCTTGAAGCTTTCTTT.

This clone was found a few times. J is TRBJ2-5 and V is TRBV6-8; 9 bases map to TRBD1. V gave up 0 bases and J gave up 4 bases; unmatched junction bases: 6. CDR1 and CDR2 (germline): MNHGY, SAAAGT. The CDR3 sequence is 16 residues long. The CDR3 DNA reads as TGTGCCAGCAGTTACTCGATTTGGGACAGGGTAGAGACCCAGTACTTC. It specifies CASSYSIWDRVETQYF.

The V gene is TRBV19, the J gene TRBJ1-3; D is unresolved. Trimming left V 3 bases short and J 4 bases short, with 7 bases between. Germline CDR1 is LNHDA and CDR2 is SQIVND (reference sequence). The CDR3 has 13 amino acids. CDR3 coding DNA: TGTGCCAGTAGTATGGGGTTCGGAAACACCATATATTTT. Amino acids: CASSMGFGNTIYF.

The DNA for the CDR3 is TGTGCCAGCAGTCCATGGGGACAGGGTTACAATGAGCAGTTCTTC. It encodes CASSPWGQGYNEQFF. This chain links TRBV25-1 with TRBJ2-1, with TRBD1 matching over 9 bases. The CDR3 has 15 residues. Germline CDR1 MGHDK, CDR2 SYGVNS. The trim removed 5 bases at V and 4 bases at J, leaving 6 bases unmatched.

This clone was seen a handful of times. V gene TRBV6-7 combines with J gene TRBJ1-1, with D tentatively TRBD1 (5 bases). TRBV6-7 is designated an ORF whose function remains uncertain. Between the trimmed V and J ends, which lost 5 bases and 4 bases, there was a span of 5 bases. The CDR3 is made up of 11 amino acids. The CDR3 nucleotides are TGTGCCAGCAGTCAGGGCACTGAAGCTTTCTTT. Its protein is CASSQGTEAFF.

In this sample, this clone turned up a few times. The V and J genes are TRBV1 and TRBJ2-7; the table's D call, TRBD2, has no DNA check behind it. TRBV1 is labeled a pseudogene. CDR3 length: 17 residues. In nucleotides, the CDR3 is TGCGCCAGCAGCCAAGGCCCCGGGACTGGCGGCGGCTACGAGCAGTACTTC. This codes for CASSQGPGTGGGYEQYF.

The V gene is TRBV19, the J gene TRBJ1-2; no reliable D call. The CDR3 contains 14 residues. Germline values: CDR1 LNHDA, CDR2 SQIVND (reference sequence). The V gene lost 7 bases and the J gene lost 4 bases, with 16 bases spanning the gap. DNA for the CDR3: TGTGCCAGTACAATTGGGCTGACTTTCTATGGCTACACCTTC. It encodes CASTIGLTFYGYTF.

This clone has more than one count but fewer than ten. CDR3: CASSLDSSSYNEQFF. The DNA for the CDR3 is TGTGCCAGCAGCTTAGATTCTAGCTCCTACAATGAGCAGTTCTTC. This sequence joins TRBV11-3 and TRBJ2-1; no clear D. The germline gives CDR1 SGHNT, CDR2 YENEEA. Trimming left V 0 bases short and J 0 bases short, with 6 bases between. CDR3 size: 15 residues.

This clone has more than one count but fewer than ten. The chain uses TRBV6-8 and TRBJ1-3; D is unclear. The CDR3 sequence is 16 residues long. Germline values: CDR1 MNHGY, CDR2 SAAAGT. Trimming took 5 bases from V and 2 from J, leaving 16 bases between them. CDR3 bases: TGTGCCAGCAGTGATAAGGGCAGCCCTGCTGGAAACACCATATATTTT. Its protein is CASSDKGSPAGNTIYF.

V gene TRBV6-8 combines with J gene TRBJ2-3, with 9 bases aligning to TRBD1. Germline V gene lookup returns CDR1 MNHGY and CDR2 SAAAGT. The CDR3 is 15 amino acids. The V segment lost 3 bases and the J segment 3 bases; nucleotides outside the gene matches: 4. CDR3 amino acids: CASSYTGTGTDTQYF. CDR3 sequence (DNA): TGTGCCAGCAGTTATACCGGGACAGGGACAGATACGCAGTATTTT.